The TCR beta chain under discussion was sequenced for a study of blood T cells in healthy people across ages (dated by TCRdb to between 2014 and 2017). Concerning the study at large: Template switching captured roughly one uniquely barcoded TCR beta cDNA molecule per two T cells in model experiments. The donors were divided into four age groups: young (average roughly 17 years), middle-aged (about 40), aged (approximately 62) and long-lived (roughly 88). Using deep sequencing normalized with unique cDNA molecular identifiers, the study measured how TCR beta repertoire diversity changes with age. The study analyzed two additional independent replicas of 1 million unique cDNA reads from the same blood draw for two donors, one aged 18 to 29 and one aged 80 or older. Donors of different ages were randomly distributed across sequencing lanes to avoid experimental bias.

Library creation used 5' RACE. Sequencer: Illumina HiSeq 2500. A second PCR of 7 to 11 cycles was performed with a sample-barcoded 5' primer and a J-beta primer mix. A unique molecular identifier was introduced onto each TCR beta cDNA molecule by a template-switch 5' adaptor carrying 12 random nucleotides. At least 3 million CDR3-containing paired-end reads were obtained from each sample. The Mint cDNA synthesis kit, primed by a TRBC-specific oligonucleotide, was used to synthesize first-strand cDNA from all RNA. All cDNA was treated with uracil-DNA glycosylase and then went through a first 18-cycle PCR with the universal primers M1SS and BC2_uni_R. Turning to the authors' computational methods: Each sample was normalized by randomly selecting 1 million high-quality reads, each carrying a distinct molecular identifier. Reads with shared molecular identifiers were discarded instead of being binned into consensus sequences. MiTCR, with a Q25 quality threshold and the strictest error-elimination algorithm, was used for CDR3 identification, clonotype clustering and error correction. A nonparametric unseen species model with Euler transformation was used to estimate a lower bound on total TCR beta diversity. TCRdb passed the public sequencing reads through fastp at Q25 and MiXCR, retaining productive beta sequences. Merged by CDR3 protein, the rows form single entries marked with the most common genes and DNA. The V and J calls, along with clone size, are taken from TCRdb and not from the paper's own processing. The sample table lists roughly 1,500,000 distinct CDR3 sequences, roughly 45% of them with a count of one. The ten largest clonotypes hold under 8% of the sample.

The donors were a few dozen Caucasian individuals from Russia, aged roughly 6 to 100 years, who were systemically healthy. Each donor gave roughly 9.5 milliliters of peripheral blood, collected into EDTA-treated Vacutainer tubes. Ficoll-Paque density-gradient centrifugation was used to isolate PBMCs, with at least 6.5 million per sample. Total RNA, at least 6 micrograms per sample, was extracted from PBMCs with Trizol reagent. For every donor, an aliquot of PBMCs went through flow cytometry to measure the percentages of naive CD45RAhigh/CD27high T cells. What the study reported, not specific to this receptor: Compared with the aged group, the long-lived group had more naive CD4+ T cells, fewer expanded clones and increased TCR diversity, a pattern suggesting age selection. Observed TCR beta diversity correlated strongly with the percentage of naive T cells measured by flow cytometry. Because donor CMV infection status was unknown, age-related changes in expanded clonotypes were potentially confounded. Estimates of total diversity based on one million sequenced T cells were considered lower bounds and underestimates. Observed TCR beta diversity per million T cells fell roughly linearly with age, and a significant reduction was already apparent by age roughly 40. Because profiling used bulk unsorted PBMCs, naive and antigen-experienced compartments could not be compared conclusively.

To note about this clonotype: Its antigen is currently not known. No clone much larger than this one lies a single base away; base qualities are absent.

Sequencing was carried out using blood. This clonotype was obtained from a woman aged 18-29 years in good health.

The CDR3 reads CASSKESVGYNEQYF. Here is the DNA: TGTGCCAGCAGCAAGGAGTCTGTCGGATACAATGAGCAGTACTTC. The chain is made from TRBV7-3 and TRBJ2-1, with no D gene named confidently. The DNA end is more similar to TRBJ2-7, so the J call may be wrong. CDR1 SGHTA and CDR2 FQGTGA are derived from the germline V gene. The CDR3 holds 15 amino acids from the cysteine to the phenylalanine. The kept DNA is CDR3 alone, 45 bases in frame from the first base.